Below, one T cell receptor beta chain is given with its context. Its antigen is undetermined. The PCR employed 60 Vbeta primers together with 13 Jbeta primers. The protocol was immunoSEQ multiplex PCR, while the TCRdb copy is restricted to in-frame clones and leaves out a portion. The sample lists about 150,000 clones; 75% were seen once. This CDR3 spans 14 amino acids. The germline CDR1 and CDR2 sequences are SNHLY and FYNNEI. Losses at the gene ends were 4 bases for V and 2 bases for J; bases not matched to a gene: 4. This specimen comes from a study of cytomegalovirus exposure and HLA in healthy donors. At the level of the study: HLA-typed donors were the source of 82 million or so unique TCRs, which an early data release held.

Study results and caveats: Most of the CMV-associated TCR beta chains (in a later analysis) appeared to be HLA-restricted.

The receptor was isolated from a man under 40 in good health and CMV-seronegative. The sequenced material came from PBMCs. The gene calls are TRBV2 and TRBJ2-7; 8 nucleotides agree with TRBD2. The CDR3 nucleotides are TGTGCCAGCAGTGCGGGAGGGTTCCCCTACGAGCAGTACTTC. Translation: CASSAGGFPYEQYF.